These 27 T cell receptor beta chains came from one sample sequenced in a study of shared clonotypes between healthy human individuals. The protocol was immunoSEQ multiplex PCR, while the TCRdb copy is restricted to in-frame clones and leaves out a portion. The sample carries roughly 2.2 million clones, roughly 93% recorded once. What was sequenced was naive CD4+ T cells from PBMCs. This sample's subset: CD45RA+ positively selected. These receptors came from a man younger than 30 in good health. Some clones in this sample may be carry-over from other donors' samples.

The chain combines TRBV7-9 with TRBJ2-7, with 8 positions matching TRBD1. This CDR3 contains 13 residues. The germline gives CDR1 SEHNR, CDR2 FQNEAQ (reference sequence). Losses at the gene ends were 5 bases for V and 3 bases for J; bases not matched to a gene: 3. CDR3 in DNA: TGTGCCAGCAGCGCCACAGGGGGCTACGAGCAGTACTTC. It translates to CASSATGGYEQYF.

The chain links TRBV19 to TRBJ1-5, with D hard to call. This CDR3 spans 13 amino acids. V was clipped by 9 bases and J by 0 bases, with 9 bases between them. The germline gives CDR1 LNHDA, CDR2 SQIVND (reference sequence). CDR3 region: CASGAHSNQPQHF. In nucleotides, the CDR3 is TGTGCCAGCGGTGCCCATAGCAATCAGCCCCAGCATTTT.

V is TRBV10-3 and J is TRBJ2-3, with 9 bases that match TRBD2. Germline loops: CDR1 ENHRY, CDR2 SYGVKD. The CDR3 consists of 14 residues. The ends lost 10 bases at V and 6 bases at J; junction bases unmatched: 11. Written as DNA, the CDR3 is TGTGCCACCGCGCCCGGACTAGCGTTTGATACGCAGTATTTT. Its translation is CATAPGLAFDTQYF.

The chain has TRBV5-4 and TRBJ1-1; the match to TRBD1 covers 8 bases. V trimming: 4 bases; J trimming: 0 bases; junction bases outside the gene matches: 11. Germline-derived CDR1 and CDR2 are SGHNT and YYREEE (reference sequence). CDR3 size: 17 residues. The CDR3 sequence is CASSAGQGRPMNTEAFF. The CDR3 DNA reads as TGTGCCAGCAGCGCTGGACAGGGTAGGCCCATGAACACTGAAGCTTTCTTT.

The CDR3 region has the DNA TGCAGCGTTGTTCGGGGAGAGACTGAAGCTTTCTTT. Residues: CSVVRGETEAFF. The V gene is TRBV29-1, the J gene TRBJ1-1, with D hard to call. Trimming shortened V by 4 bases and J by 5 bases, and 11 bases separated the two germline ends. Germline assignment: CDR1 SQVTM and CDR2 ANQGSEA. CDR3 length: 12 amino acids.

The J gene is TRBJ2-7, the V gene TRBV9, with no clear D. The CDR3 length is 13 residues. Germline CDR1 is SGDLS and CDR2 is YYNGEE. Trimming took off 0 bases at V and 0 bases at J, with 4 bases between the two ends. The CDR3 sequence is CASSVDDSYEQYF. The CDR3 bases are TGTGCCAGCAGCGTAGACGACTCCTACGAGCAGTACTTC.

The chain links TRBV5-4 to TRBJ1-2; D gene ambiguous. V shed 1 base and J shed 7 bases, with 14 bases lying between them. From germline, CDR1 is SGHNT and CDR2 YYREEE (reference sequence). This CDR3 spans 14 amino acids. The CDR3 loop reads CASSLTGRSVGYTF. As DNA, the CDR3 is TGTGCCAGCAGCTTGACTGGCAGATCCGTTGGCTACACCTTC.

This clone was detected a few times. The chain joins TRBV2 to TRBJ1-4; TRBD1 matches 7 bases. The CDR3 consists of 14 residues. J gave up 4 bases and V 6 bases, and 5 bases lay outside the gene matches. The V gene's germline CDR1 is SNHLY and CDR2 FYNNEI. The CDR3 reads CASSTGTVNEKLFF. In DNA form, the CDR3 reads TGTGCCAGCAGCACCGGGACAGTTAATGAAAAACTGTTTTTT.

Here the CDR3 DNA reads TGTGCCACCAGCAGAGATTTCGGGACTAGCGGGGCCGGTGAGCAGTTCTTC. Translating gives CATSRDFGTSGAGEQFF. The chain uses TRBV15 and TRBJ2-1; TRBD2 agrees at 13 bases. The V gene end was trimmed by 0 bases and the J gene end by 9 bases; junction bases not matched to a gene: 8. The CDR3 is 17 residues long. Germline lookup yields CDR1 LNHNV and CDR2 YYDKDF (reference sequence). Filled out from reference TRBV15 and TRBJ2-1, the complete variable domain reads DAMVIQNPRYQVTQFGKPVTLSCSQTLNHNVMYWYQQKSSQAPKLLFHYYDKDFNNEADTPDNFQSRRPNTSFCFLDIRSPGLGDTAMYLCATSRDFGTSGAGEQFFGPGTRLTVL.

The chain carries TRBV4-2 and TRBJ1-2, with D maybe TRBD1 (6 bases). V dropped 0 bases and J dropped 4 bases, with 9 bases sitting between them. CDR1 and CDR2 from the germline V gene are LGHNA and YNFKEQ. CDR3 length: 14 amino acids. CDR3 nucleotide sequence: TGTGCCAGCAGCCAAGAAGGGGGGGCCTATGGCTACACCTTC. It codes for CASSQEGGAYGYTF.

With regard to this clone: Other DNA sequences in this sample translate to the same CDR3. The chain joins TRBV28 to TRBJ1-2, with D hard to call. Germline V CDR1 and CDR2: MDHEN, SYDVKM. The ends were cut back, 2 bases at V and 5 bases at J, with 9 bases in the middle. The CDR3 extends over 13 amino acids. Here the CDR3 DNA reads TGTGCCAGCAGTTTAATCACGGGGTATGGCTACACCTTC. The encoded protein is CASSLITGYGYTF.

This clone was observed once. The chain carries TRBV5-4 and TRBJ2-1; D is tentatively TRBD1 or TRBD2 (5 bases each). V lost 9 bases and J 5 bases, leaving 15 bases between the germline ends. This CDR3 contains 13 residues. The germline V gene has CDR1 SGHNT and CDR2 YYREEE (reference sequence). CDR3 region: CATLGPVDNEQFF. The CDR3, as DNA: TGTGCCACCCTGGGACCTGTGGACAATGAGCAGTTCTTC.

The chain is built from TRBV7-2 and TRBJ2-7, with TRBD1 as a possible D gene (6 bases). CDR1 and CDR2 (germline): SGHTA, FQGNSA. CDR3 length: 14 amino acids. V was trimmed by 5 bases and J by 2 bases, leaving 13 bases between them. In DNA, the CDR3 is TGTGCCAGCAGCCCCAGGGGTTCCCCCTACGAGCAGTACTTC. Protein sequence: CASSPRGSPYEQYF.

This chain links TRBV27 with TRBJ2-1; D possibly uses TRBD1 or TRBD2 (5 bases each). The V gene lost 5 bases and the J gene lost 8 bases, with 16 bases spanning the gap. CDR1 MNHEY and CDR2 SMNVEV come from the germline V gene (reference sequence). CDR3 length: 14 amino acids. CDR3 bases: TGTGCCAGCAGTGCCCCCACTAGGGGCGATGAGCAGTTCTTC. Protein: CASSAPTRGDEQFF.

In the case of this clone: Germline is not matched at one junction end, which may reflect a read error. The chain uses TRBV6-1 and TRBJ2-7; 10 positions agree with TRBD1. Looked up from germline, CDR1 is MNHNS and CDR2 is SASEGT. The CDR3 runs 15 residues. CDR3 DNA sequence: TGTGCCAGCAGAGAAGGGACAGGGGATACCTACGAGCAGTACTTC. This translates into CASREGTGDTYEQYF.

The V gene is TRBV11-2, the J gene TRBJ1-1; TRBD1 matches 8 bases. Germline V gene sequence: CDR1 SGHAT, CDR2 FQNNGV. This CDR3 region has 15 residues. V shed 3 bases, J shed 5 bases, and the junction held 8 bases outside the gene matches. The CDR3 reads CASSFGRGRETEAFF. The CDR3 DNA reads as TGTGCCAGCAGCTTCGGCAGGGGGCGCGAGACTGAAGCTTTCTTT.

The rearrangement uses TRBV4-1 and TRBJ1-2; no reliable D call. CDR1 and CDR2 from the germline V gene are MGHRA and YSYEKL. Trimming cost V 2 bases and J 5 bases, with 12 bases left between them. The CDR3 runs to 14 residues. CDR3 sequence (DNA): TGCGCCAGCAGCCAACCTATTGGCTTATATGGCTACACCTTC. Protein sequence: CASSQPIGLYGYTF.

The sample holds a few counts of this clone. This sequence joins TRBV28 and TRBJ1-2; D gene ambiguous. CDR1 and CDR2 from the germline V gene are MDHEN and SYDVKM. V was trimmed by 1 base and J by 7 bases, leaving 16 bases between them. The CDR3 consists of 15 residues. The CDR3 protein is CASSLFANYWRGYTF. CDR3 DNA sequence: TGTGCCAGCAGTTTATTCGCCAATTATTGGCGTGGCTACACCTTC.

This chain uses TRBV6-1 with TRBJ2-5; D may match TRBD1 or TRBD2 (5 bases each). Trimming took 10 bases from V and 4 from J, leaving 16 bases between them. The CDR3 loop spans 13 amino acids. Germline CDR1 reads MNHNS; CDR2 reads SASEGT. The CDR3 sequence: CAMAGTYSETQYF. In DNA form, the CDR3 reads TGTGCCATGGCCGGGACGTATTCAGAGACCCAGTACTTC.

With regard to this clone: The sample carries other DNA sequences with the same CDR3. The chain is built from TRBV5-1 and TRBJ2-1, with 14 bases matching TRBD2. The CDR3 is 17 residues long. J lost 4 bases, V lost 4 bases, and 7 bases had no gene match. Per the germline V gene, CDR1 is SGHRS and CDR2 is YFSETQ. DNA of the CDR3: TGCGCCAGCAGCATAGGACTAGCGGGAGGTATTTACAATGAGCAGTTCTTC. Translated, it gives CASSIGLAGGIYNEQFF. Together with reference TRBV5-1 and TRBJ2-1, the CDR3 gives the full variable domain: KAGVTQTPRYLIKTRGQQVTLSCSPISGHRSVSWYQQTPGQGLQFLFEYFSETQRNKGNFPGRFSGRQFSNSRSEMNVSTLELGDSALYLCASSIGLAGGIYNEQFFGPGTRLTVL.

This clone has just a few counts. The rearrangement uses TRBV2 and TRBJ1-5; D unclear. V was trimmed by 5 bases and J by 0 bases, leaving 5 bases between them. Germline CDR1 is SNHLY and CDR2 is FYNNEI. The CDR3 spans 13 residues. CDR3 DNA sequence: TGTGCCAGCAGTTGGTATAGCAATCAGCCCCAGCATTTT. Its protein is CASSWYSNQPQHF.

The V call is TRBV6-6, the J call TRBJ2-1, with D tentatively TRBD2 (8 bases). V was clipped by 6 bases and J by 8 bases, with 17 bases between them. The CDR3 covers 14 residues. Looked up from germline, CDR1 is MNHNY and CDR2 is SVGAGI (reference sequence). CDR3 coding DNA: TGTGCCAGCAGCCTCTTAGCGGGACAGTATGAGCAGTTCTTC. It is translated as CASSLLAGQYEQFF.

Concerning this clone itself: Other DNA sequences in the sample encode the same CDR3. V usage is TRBV28 and J usage is TRBJ1-2; TRBD1 aligns across 10 bases. CDR1 MDHEN and CDR2 SYDVKM come from the germline V gene. The J segment lost 0 bases and the V segment lost 0 bases, leaving 1 base of the junction unmatched. This CDR3 region has 16 residues. CDR3 loop: CASSLWDRGSNYGYTF. CDR3 bases: TGTGCCAGCAGTTTATGGGACAGGGGGTCTAACTATGGCTACACCTTC.

This chain connects TRBV6-1 to TRBJ1-1; the D gene is possibly TRBD1 (5 bases). Germline V lookup: CDR1 MNHNS, CDR2 SASEGT. The length of the CDR3 is 18 residues. V was clipped by 2 bases and J by 5 bases, with 24 bases between them. The CDR3 nucleotides read TGTGCCAGCAGTGAAAAGACTACCGGCCAGACGAGGGGTACTGAAGCTTTCTTT. Translation: CASSEKTTGQTRGTEAFF.

V usage is TRBV5-8 and J usage is TRBJ2-3; a weak D match, TRBD1 (6 bases). This CDR3 is 17 amino acids long. CDR1 and CDR2 from the germline V gene are SGHTS and YDEGEE. Trimming left V 4 bases short and J 4 bases short, with 22 bases between. The CDR3: CASSLTWGTGTPDTQYF. As DNA, the CDR3 is TGTGCCAGCAGCCTGACATGGGGTACCGGGACACCAGATACGCAGTATTTT.

The chain joins TRBV7-3 to TRBJ2-1, with D possibly being TRBD2 (7 bases). The germline V gene encodes CDR1 SGHTA and CDR2 FQGTGA. This CDR3 is 14 amino acids long. Trimming stripped 6 bases from V and 6 bases from J, with 15 bases between. CDR3 coding DNA: TGTGCCAGCAGGCCGGGGGGCAGGGCCAATGAGCAGTTCTTC. Protein: CASRPGGRANEQFF.

CDR3 protein: CASSLEAGGGIRGFF. CDR3 nucleotide sequence: TGCGCCAGCAGCTTGGAGGCGGGCGGTGGTATCCGAGGGTTCTTC. This chain connects TRBV5-1 to TRBJ2-1; a possible D gene is TRBD2 (5 bases). V lost 0 bases and J lost 15, with 22 bases in between. CDR1 is SGHRS, CDR2 YFSETQ, per germline. The CDR3 covers 15 residues.